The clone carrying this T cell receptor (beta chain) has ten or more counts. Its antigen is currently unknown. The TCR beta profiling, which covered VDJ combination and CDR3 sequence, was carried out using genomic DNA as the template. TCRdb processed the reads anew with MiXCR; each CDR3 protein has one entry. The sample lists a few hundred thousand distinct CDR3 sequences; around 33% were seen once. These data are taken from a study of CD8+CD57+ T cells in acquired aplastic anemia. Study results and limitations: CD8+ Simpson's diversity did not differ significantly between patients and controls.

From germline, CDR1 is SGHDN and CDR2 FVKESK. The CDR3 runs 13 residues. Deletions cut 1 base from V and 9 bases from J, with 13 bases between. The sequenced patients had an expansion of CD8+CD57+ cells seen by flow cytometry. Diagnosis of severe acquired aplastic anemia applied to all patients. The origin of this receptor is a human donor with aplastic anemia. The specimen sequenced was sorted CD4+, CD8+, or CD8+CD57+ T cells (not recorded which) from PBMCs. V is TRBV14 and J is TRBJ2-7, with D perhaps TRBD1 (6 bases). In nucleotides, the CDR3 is TGTGCCAGCAGCCAAGTGTCAGGGGCTGTGCAGTACTTC. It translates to CASSQVSGAVQYF.